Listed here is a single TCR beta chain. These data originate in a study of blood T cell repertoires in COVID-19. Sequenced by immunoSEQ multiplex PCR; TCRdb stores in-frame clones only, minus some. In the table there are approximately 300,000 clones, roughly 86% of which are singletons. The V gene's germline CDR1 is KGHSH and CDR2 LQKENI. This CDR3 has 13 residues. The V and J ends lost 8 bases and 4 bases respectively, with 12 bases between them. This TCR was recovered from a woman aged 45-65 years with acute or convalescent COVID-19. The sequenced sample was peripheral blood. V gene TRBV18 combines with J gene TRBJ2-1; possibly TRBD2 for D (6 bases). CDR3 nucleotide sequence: TGTGCCAGCCAAGCGGGCCCATACAATGAGCAGTTCTTC. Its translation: CASQAGPYNEQFF.